The clone carrying this T cell receptor (beta chain) showed up many times. These data are taken from a study of T cell repertoires in cytomegalovirus infection. As for the study in general: Both CMV infection and a matching HLA type were indicated by public TCR beta signatures.

Germline values: CDR1 SEHNR, CDR2 FQNEAQ (reference sequence). The germline V and J ends were trimmed by 4 bases and 7 bases, with 9 bases remaining between them. This CDR3 is built from 12 residues. TCRdb processed the reads anew with MiXCR; each CDR3 protein has one entry. The sample lists about 240,000 distinct CDR3 sequences; approximately 13% were seen once. The gene calls are TRBV7-9 and TRBJ2-3; tentative D call: TRBD2 (5 bases). Sequenced material: PBMCs. The sequence was collected from a human donor in good health (CMV status not recorded). Some clones in this sample may be carry-over from other donors' samples. The CDR3 loop reads CASSSDSNTQYF. The CDR3 nucleotides are TGTGCCAGCAGCTCGGACTCCAATACGCAGTATTTT.